This T cell receptor (beta chain) is drawn from a study of T cell responses to AZD1222 COVID-19 vaccine. Only in-frame clones appear in the TCRdb table, and some are missing; sequencing was by immunoSEQ multiplex PCR. This sample carries some 180,000 clones, 90% to 95% of them seen once, and the ten largest clones take under 1.1%. Findings of the study overall: In a largely white British group with more females than males, clonal diversity was possibly underestimated.

CDR3 length: 15 amino acids. Looked up from germline, CDR1 is KGHSH and CDR2 is LQKENI. V was clipped by 3 bases and J by 4 bases; unmatched bases: 6. Notes on this clone: Its antigen is not identified.

This TCR came from an adult who received the MenACWY meningococcal vaccine as a control. Source: peripheral blood, taken 28 days after the second dose of the MenACWY control vaccine. The chain combines TRBV18 with TRBJ1-1; 9 bases map to TRBD1. CDR3 loop: CASSPDRGQGTEAFF. The CDR3 DNA reads TGTGCCAGCTCACCGGACAGGGGACAAGGCACTGAAGCTTTCTTT.